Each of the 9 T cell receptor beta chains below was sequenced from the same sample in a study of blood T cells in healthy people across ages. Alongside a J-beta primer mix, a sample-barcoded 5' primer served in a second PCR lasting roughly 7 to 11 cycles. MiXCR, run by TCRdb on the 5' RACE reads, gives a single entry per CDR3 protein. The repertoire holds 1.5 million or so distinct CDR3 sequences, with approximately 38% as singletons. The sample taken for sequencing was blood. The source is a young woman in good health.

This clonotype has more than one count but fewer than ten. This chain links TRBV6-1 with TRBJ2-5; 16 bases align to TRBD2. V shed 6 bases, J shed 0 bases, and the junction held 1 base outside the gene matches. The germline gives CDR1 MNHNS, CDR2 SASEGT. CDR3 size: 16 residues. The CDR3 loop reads CASRGLAGGYQETQYF. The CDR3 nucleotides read TGTGCCAGCAGGGGACTAGCGGGGGGGTACCAAGAGACCCAGTACTTC.

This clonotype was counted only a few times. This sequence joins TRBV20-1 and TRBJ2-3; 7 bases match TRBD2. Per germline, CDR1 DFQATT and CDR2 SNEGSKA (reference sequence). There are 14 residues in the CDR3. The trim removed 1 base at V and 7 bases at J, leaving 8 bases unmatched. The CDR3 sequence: CSARGGGTQNTQYF. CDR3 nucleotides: TGCAGTGCTAGAGGGGGAGGGACCCAGAATACGCAGTATTTT.

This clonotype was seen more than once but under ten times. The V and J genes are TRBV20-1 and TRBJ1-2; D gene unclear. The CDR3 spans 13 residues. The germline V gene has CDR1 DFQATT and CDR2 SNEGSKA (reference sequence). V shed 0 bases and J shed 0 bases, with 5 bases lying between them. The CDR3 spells CSARDSTNYGYTF. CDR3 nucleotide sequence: TGCAGTGCTAGAGATTCTACTAACTATGGCTACACCTTC.

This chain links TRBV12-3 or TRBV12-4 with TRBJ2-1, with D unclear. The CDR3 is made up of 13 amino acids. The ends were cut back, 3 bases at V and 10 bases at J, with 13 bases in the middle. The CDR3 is CASSLGLKAEQFF. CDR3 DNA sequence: TGTGCCAGCAGTTTGGGTCTCAAGGCGGAGCAGTTCTTC.

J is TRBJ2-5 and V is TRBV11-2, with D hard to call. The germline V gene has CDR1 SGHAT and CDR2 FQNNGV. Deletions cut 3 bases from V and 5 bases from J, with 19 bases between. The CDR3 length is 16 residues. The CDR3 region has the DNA TGTGCCAGCAGCTTTGCAAGGGCCTCGACCGGGGAGACCCAGTACTTC. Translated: CASSFARASTGETQYF.

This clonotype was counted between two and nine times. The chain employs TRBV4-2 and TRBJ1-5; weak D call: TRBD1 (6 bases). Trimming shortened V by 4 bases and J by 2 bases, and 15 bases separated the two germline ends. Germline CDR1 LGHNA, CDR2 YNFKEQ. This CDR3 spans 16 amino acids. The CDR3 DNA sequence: TGTGCCAGCAGCCCAGAGAGGACAGCGGGCAATCAGCCCCAGCATTTT. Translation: CASSPERTAGNQPQHF.

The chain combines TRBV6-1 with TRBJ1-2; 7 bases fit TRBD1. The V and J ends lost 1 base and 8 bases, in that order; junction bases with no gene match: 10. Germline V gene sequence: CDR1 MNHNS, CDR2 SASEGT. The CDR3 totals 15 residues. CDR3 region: CASSEEGRGWFGYTF. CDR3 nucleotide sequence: TGTGCCAGCAGTGAAGAGGGCAGGGGGTGGTTCGGCTACACCTTC.

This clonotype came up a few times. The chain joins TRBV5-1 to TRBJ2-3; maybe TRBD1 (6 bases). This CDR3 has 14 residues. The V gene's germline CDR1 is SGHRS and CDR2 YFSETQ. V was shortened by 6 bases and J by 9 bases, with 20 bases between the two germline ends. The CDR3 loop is CASTAWVGQSTQYF. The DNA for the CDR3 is TGCGCCAGCACCGCTTGGGTTGGACAGTCGACGCAGTATTTT.

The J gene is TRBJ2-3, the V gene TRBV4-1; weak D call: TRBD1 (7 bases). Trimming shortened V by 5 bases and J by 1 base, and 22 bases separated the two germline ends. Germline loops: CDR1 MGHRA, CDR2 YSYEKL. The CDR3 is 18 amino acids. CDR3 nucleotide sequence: TGCGCCAGCAGCTCGCTCACGGGACAGAGGGGGGGCACAGATACGCAGTATTTT. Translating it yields CASSSLTGQRGGTDTQYF.